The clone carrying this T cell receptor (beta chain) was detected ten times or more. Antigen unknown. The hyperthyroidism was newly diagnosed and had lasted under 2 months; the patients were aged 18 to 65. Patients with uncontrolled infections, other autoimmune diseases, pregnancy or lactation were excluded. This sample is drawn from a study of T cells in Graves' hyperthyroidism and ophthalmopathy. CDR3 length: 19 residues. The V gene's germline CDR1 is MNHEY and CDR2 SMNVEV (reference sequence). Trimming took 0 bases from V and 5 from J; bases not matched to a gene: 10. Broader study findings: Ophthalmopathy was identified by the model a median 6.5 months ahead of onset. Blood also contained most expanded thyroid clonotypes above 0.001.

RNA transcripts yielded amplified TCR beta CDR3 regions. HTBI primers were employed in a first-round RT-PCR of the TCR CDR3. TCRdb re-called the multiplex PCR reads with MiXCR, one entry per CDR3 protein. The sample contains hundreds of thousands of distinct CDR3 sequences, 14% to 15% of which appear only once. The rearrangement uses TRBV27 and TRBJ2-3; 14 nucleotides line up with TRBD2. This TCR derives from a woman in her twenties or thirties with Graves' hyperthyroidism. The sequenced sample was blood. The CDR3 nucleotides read TGTGCCAGCAGTTTATCGGGCCCCGGGACTAGCGGGAGAAGAGATACGCAGTATTTT. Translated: CASSLSGPGTSGRRDTQYF.